The 30 T cell receptor beta chains below come from one sample, sequenced in a study of cytomegalovirus exposure and HLA in healthy donors (TCRdb year 2017). The library came from the immunoSEQ multiplex PCR assay. The multiplex PCR relied on a mix of 60 forward primers for TCR Vbeta segments and 13 reverse primers for TCR Jbeta segments. TCRdb obtained this table from immuneACCESS and retained in-frame rearrangements with V and J assigned. These tables miss some clones; where compared with another copy, unresolved V genes account for less than half of the shortfall, and the remainder is unexplained. In this sample the table shows approximately 150,000 clones, more than 60% of which occur a single time. Together, the top ten hold 7% of the sample. Sequences were obtained from PBMCs. The receptors come from a woman aged 35 to 49 in good health and CMV-seropositive.

This chain links TRBV5-4 with TRBJ1-2, with a tentative D call TRBD1 (5 bases). Germline CDR1 and CDR2: SGHNT and YYREEE (reference sequence). The CDR3 sequence is 14 residues long. The V end was cut by 5 bases, the J end by 4 bases, with 15 bases between. The CDR3 region is CASSMAGLVYGYTF. In nucleotides, the CDR3 is TGTGCCAGCAGTATGGCGGGGCTAGTCTATGGCTACACCTTC.

This chain uses TRBV21-1 with TRBJ1-2. TRBV21-1 is marked as a pseudogene. This CDR3 comprises 15 residues. The CDR3 sequence: CASRSSLGENYGYTF. The CDR3, as DNA: TGTGCCAGCAGATCGTCCTTGGGAGAGAATTATGGCTACACCTTC.

The chain uses TRBV19 and TRBJ2-7; perhaps TRBD1 as D (5 bases). CDR1 is LNHDA, CDR2 SQIVND, per germline (reference sequence). This CDR3 has 13 residues. Trimming took off 8 bases at V and 5 bases at J, with 16 bases between the two ends. The DNA of the CDR3 is TGTGCCAGTGGATACCCCCAGGGCGACGAGCAGTACTTC. Translated, it gives CASGYPQGDEQYF.

The chain carries TRBV30 and TRBJ1-6; maybe TRBD1 (6 bases). Per germline, CDR1 GTSNPN and CDR2 SVGIG (reference sequence). Deletions cut 2 bases from V and 7 bases from J, with 24 bases between. This CDR3 is 18 amino acids long. Written as DNA, the CDR3 is TGTGCCTGGAGTCGACGTGGCAGTCAGGGGACGTGGAATTCACCCCTCCACTTT. Translation: CAWSRRGSQGTWNSPLHF.

The V and J genes are TRBV7-9 and TRBJ1-1, with 7 bases that match TRBD1. Losses at the gene ends were 4 bases for V and 4 bases for J; bases not matched to a gene: 6. Germline V lookup: CDR1 SEHNR, CDR2 FQNEAQ (reference sequence). The CDR3 runs to 14 residues. The CDR3 protein is CASSSTGVRTEAFF. The DNA of the CDR3 is TGTGCCAGCAGCTCCACAGGGGTCCGCACTGAAGCTTTCTTT.

This clone was seen once. V is TRBV18 and J is TRBJ1-3; weak D call: TRBD1 (5 bases). Between the trimmed V and J ends, which lost 3 bases and 0 bases, there was a span of 6 bases. Germline lookup yields CDR1 KGHSH and CDR2 LQKENI. This CDR3 is built from 14 residues. This CDR3 is CASSPDTSGNTIYF. The CDR3 coding sequence is TGTGCCAGCTCACCGGACACCTCTGGAAACACCATATATTTT.

The genes are TRBV5-4 and TRBJ2-5; 12 nucleotides line up with TRBD2. Germline V gene lookup returns CDR1 SGHNT and CDR2 YYREEE (reference sequence). The V segment lost 4 bases and the J segment 3 bases; nucleotides outside the gene matches: 10. CDR3 length equals 17 residues. CDR3 protein: CASSRGTSGPPEETQYF. The CDR3 nucleotides are TGTGCCAGCAGCCGAGGGACTAGCGGGCCCCCCGAAGAGACCCAGTACTTC.

This clone appeared a few times. CDR3 amino acids: CASSATSGGVTDTQYF. In DNA form, the CDR3 reads TGTGCCAGCAGTGCTACTAGCGGGGGGGTCACAGATACGCAGTATTTT. The chain couples TRBV6-1 to TRBJ2-3; 13 positions match TRBD2. Per germline, CDR1 MNHNS and CDR2 SASEGT. There are 16 residues in the CDR3. With V trimmed by 4 bases and J by 2 bases, 3 bases remained unmatched.

The chain links TRBV30 to TRBJ1-1, with TRBD1 matching over 10 bases. The CDR3 sequence is 12 residues long. Germline values: CDR1 GTSNPN, CDR2 SVGIG (reference sequence). With 5 bases clipped from V and 4 bases from J, the junction kept 1 base outside the gene matches. The CDR3 coding sequence is TGTGCCTGGGGACAGGGGGGCACTGAAGCTTTCTTT. This encodes CAWGQGGTEAFF.

J is TRBJ2-1 and V is TRBV10-2, with a tentative D call TRBD2 (6 bases). This CDR3 comprises 15 residues. The germline V and J ends were trimmed by 5 bases and 1 base, with 12 bases remaining between them. The germline V gene encodes CDR1 WSHSY and CDR2 SAAADI. The CDR3 protein is CASSTSGVSYNEQFF. The CDR3 DNA follows: TGCGCCAGCAGTACATCGGGGGTGTCCTACAATGAGCAGTTCTTC.

This chain connects TRBV30 to TRBJ1-6; 9 bases are shared with TRBD1. Germline V gene sequence: CDR1 GTSNPN, CDR2 SVGIG (reference sequence). This CDR3 comprises 15 residues. V gave up 5 bases and J gave up 6 bases; unmatched junction bases: 8. CDR3 nucleotides: TGTGCCTGGCGAACGGGACAGGGAATTAATTCACCCCTCCACTTT. Encoded protein: CAWRTGQGINSPLHF.

This chain links TRBV5-1 with TRBJ2-7; 8 positions agree with TRBD1. Germline V gene sequence: CDR1 SGHRS, CDR2 YFSETQ. The trim removed 3 bases at V and 7 bases at J, leaving 9 bases unmatched. The CDR3 sequence is 14 residues long. The CDR3 sequence is CASSSLAGGKEQYF. The DNA of the CDR3 is TGCGCCAGCAGCTCCTTGGCAGGGGGCAAGGAGCAGTACTTC.

This chain uses TRBV4-2 with TRBJ2-1; TRBD1 might be the D (6 bases). Germline V CDR1 and CDR2: LGHNA, YNFKEQ. This CDR3 is built from 14 residues. V was pared by 2 bases and J by 4 bases, with 9 bases between. CDR3 residues: CASSQTQGYNEQFF. CDR3 DNA sequence: TGTGCCAGCAGCCAAACTCAGGGGTACAATGAGCAGTTCTTC.

This clone was recorded a few times. The CDR3 reads CASSELGKQYF. CDR3 DNA sequence: TGTGCCAGCAGTGAGCTGGGCAAGCAGTACTTC. The genes are TRBV6-1 and TRBJ2-7; D is uncertain. V lost 3 bases, J lost 8 bases, and 8 bases lay in between. Germline V gene lookup returns CDR1 MNHNS and CDR2 SASEGT. The CDR3 has 11 amino acids.

This rearrangement joins TRBV10-3 to TRBJ2-7, with 9 bases fitting TRBD1. Germline trimming cut 2 bases from V and 3 bases from J; bases unmatched to any gene: 5. Germline loops: CDR1 ENHRY, CDR2 SYGVKD. This CDR3 is built from 15 residues. DNA for the CDR3: TGTGCCATCAGTGAGGGACAGGGGCCGAACTACGAGCAGTACTTC. Protein product: CAISEGQGPNYEQYF.

This clone was seen a handful of times. One end of the junction fails to match germline, which may point to a read error. The chain recombines TRBV5-5 with TRBJ2-4; D is undetermined. The germline CDR1 and CDR2 sequences are SGHKS and YYEKEE (reference sequence). The CDR3 length is 12 residues. CDR3 loop: CASSLDLNSQYF. CDR3 bases: TGTGCCAGCAGCTTGGACTTAAACAGTCAGTACTTC.

The CDR3 loop reads CAWSTVDNSPLHF. Here the CDR3 DNA reads TGTGCCTGGAGTACTGTAGATAATTCACCCCTCCACTTT. The J gene is TRBJ1-6, the V gene TRBV30; D not resolved. There are 13 residues in the CDR3. The ends were cut back, 2 bases at V and 5 bases at J, with 7 bases in the middle. Germline CDR1 is GTSNPN and CDR2 is SVGIG (reference sequence).

V gene TRBV28 combines with J gene TRBJ2-3; 10 bases are shared with TRBD2. The CDR3 is made up of 16 amino acids. V gave up 2 bases and J gave up 1 base; unmatched junction bases: 3. The germline V gene encodes CDR1 MDHEN and CDR2 SYDVKM. The DNA of the CDR3 is TGTGCCAGCAGTTTAGAGCGGGGGGGAGGCACAGATACGCAGTATTTT. Encoded protein: CASSLERGGGTDTQYF.

The chain uses TRBV4-1 and TRBJ1-1; D remains unclear. V was trimmed by 3 bases and J by 10 bases, leaving 12 bases between them. Germline loops: CDR1 MGHRA, CDR2 YSYEKL. The CDR3 loop spans 12 amino acids. The CDR3: CASSQAQEGAFF. In nucleotides, the CDR3 is TGCGCCAGCAGCCAGGCCCAGGAGGGAGCTTTCTTT.

This chain links TRBV18 with TRBJ2-7; 7 positions match TRBD1. The CDR3 extends over 12 amino acids. Germline loops: CDR1 KGHSH, CDR2 LQKENI. Unmatched junction bases numbered 2, after V lost 6 bases and J lost 3 bases. In DNA form, the CDR3 reads TGTGCCAGCTCCCGGGACAGCTACGAGCAGTACTTC. Translated: CASSRDSYEQYF.

The chain joins TRBV2 to TRBJ1-2, with TRBD1 matching over 7 bases. Germline V gene data show CDR1 as SNHLY and CDR2 as FYNNEI. The CDR3 has 17 residues. V dropped 0 bases and J dropped 5; count of bases not matched to a gene: 12. CDR3 residues: CASSEADRAPFTYGYTF. Here the CDR3 DNA reads TGTGCCAGCAGTGAAGCCGACAGGGCCCCTTTTACGTATGGCTACACCTTC.

Notes on this clone: A read error may produce the germline difference seen at one junction end. This chain uses TRBV7-9 with TRBJ1-2; unclear D gene. The CDR3 totals 13 residues. Per the germline V gene, CDR1 is SEHNR and CDR2 is FQNEAQ (reference sequence). CDR3: CSSSLNTPYGYTF. The DNA for the CDR3 is TGTTCCAGCAGCTTAAACACCCCCTATGGCTACACCTTC.

This chain connects TRBV27 to TRBJ1-1, with D possibly TRBD1 on 6 matching bases. CDR3 length equals 14 residues. Trimming took off 6 bases at V and 4 bases at J, with 15 bases between the two ends. Looked up from germline, CDR1 is MNHEY and CDR2 is SMNVEV (reference sequence). The CDR3 sequence is CASRQYREGTEAFF. In DNA, the CDR3 is TGTGCCAGCAGACAATACAGGGAAGGCACTGAAGCTTTCTTT.

V gene TRBV9 combines with J gene TRBJ1-1, with D maybe TRBD1 (5 bases). The CDR3 totals 13 residues. Per germline, CDR1 SGDLS and CDR2 YYNGEE. V gave up 5 bases and J gave up 4 bases, with 12 bases separating them. The CDR3 region has the DNA TGTGCCAGCAGTTTACAGGCGACCACTGAAGCTTTCTTT. Amino acids: CASSLQATTEAFF. The variable domain in full, with the rest retrieved from reference TRBV9 and TRBJ1-1, is DSGVTQTPKHLITATGQRVTLRCSPRSGDLSVYWYQQSLDQGLQFLIQYYNGEERAKGNILERFSAQQFPDLHSELNLSSLELGDSALYFCASSLQATTEAFFGQGTRLTVV.

The chain uses TRBV29-1 and TRBJ1-5; D may be TRBD1 (5 bases). Germline V CDR1 and CDR2: SQVTM, ANQGSEA. The CDR3 consists of 13 residues. V lost 6 bases to trimming and J lost 1 base, with 10 bases between them. The CDR3 spells CSVQVGSNQPQHF. The CDR3 bases are TGCAGCGTACAGGTAGGGAGCAATCAGCCCCAGCATTTT.

In its sample, this clone was seen a few times. The V gene is TRBV13, the J gene TRBJ2-3, with 8 bases fitting TRBD2. Germline loops: CDR1 PRHDT, CDR2 FYEKMQ (reference sequence). The V gene end was trimmed by 8 bases and the J gene end by 5 bases; junction bases not matched to a gene: 24. The CDR3 length is 19 residues. The CDR3 sequence: CASLMVGLAGLNRGDTQYF. CDR3 coding DNA: TGTGCCAGCCTAATGGTGGGGCTAGCGGGTCTCAACCGGGGAGATACGCAGTATTTT.

The chain recombines TRBV27 with TRBJ1-2, with 11 positions matching TRBD1. This CDR3 region has 15 residues. In germline, CDR1 is MNHEY, CDR2 SMNVEV (reference sequence). Trimming cost V 10 bases and J 0 bases; bases outside gene matches: 7. This CDR3 is CATKTGQGANYGYTF. The CDR3, as DNA: TGTGCCACCAAAACGGGACAGGGGGCTAACTATGGCTACACCTTC.

V usage is TRBV4-3 and J usage is TRBJ1-3, with D possibly matching TRBD1 (6 bases). Germline CDR1 reads LGHNA; CDR2 reads YSLEER. Trimming took off 1 base at V and 2 bases at J, with 15 bases between the two ends. The CDR3 has 17 residues. The CDR3 loop is CASSQVTIGGAGNTIYF. Written as DNA, the CDR3 is TGCGCCAGCAGCCAAGTCACAATAGGGGGGGCTGGAAACACCATATATTTT.

The chain employs TRBV6-6 and TRBJ2-7; possibly TRBD1 for D (5 bases). The CDR3 loop spans 13 amino acids. CDR1 and CDR2 from the germline V gene are MNHNY and SVGAGI (reference sequence). V was shortened by 6 bases and J by 2 bases, with 11 bases between the two germline ends. The CDR3 nucleotides are TGTGCCAGCAGCTACGACAGAGCCTACGAGCAGTACTTC. Translating it yields CASSYDRAYEQYF.

This chain joins TRBV7-3 and TRBJ2-1, with TRBD2 identical over 10 bases. Looked up from germline, CDR1 is SGHTA and CDR2 is FQGTGA. Trimming took 8 bases from V and 0 from J; bases not matched to a gene: 4. The CDR3 has 15 residues. The CDR3 here is CASGIAGGSYNEQFF. The CDR3 coding sequence is TGTGCCAGCGGAATAGCGGGGGGCTCCTACAATGAGCAGTTCTTC.